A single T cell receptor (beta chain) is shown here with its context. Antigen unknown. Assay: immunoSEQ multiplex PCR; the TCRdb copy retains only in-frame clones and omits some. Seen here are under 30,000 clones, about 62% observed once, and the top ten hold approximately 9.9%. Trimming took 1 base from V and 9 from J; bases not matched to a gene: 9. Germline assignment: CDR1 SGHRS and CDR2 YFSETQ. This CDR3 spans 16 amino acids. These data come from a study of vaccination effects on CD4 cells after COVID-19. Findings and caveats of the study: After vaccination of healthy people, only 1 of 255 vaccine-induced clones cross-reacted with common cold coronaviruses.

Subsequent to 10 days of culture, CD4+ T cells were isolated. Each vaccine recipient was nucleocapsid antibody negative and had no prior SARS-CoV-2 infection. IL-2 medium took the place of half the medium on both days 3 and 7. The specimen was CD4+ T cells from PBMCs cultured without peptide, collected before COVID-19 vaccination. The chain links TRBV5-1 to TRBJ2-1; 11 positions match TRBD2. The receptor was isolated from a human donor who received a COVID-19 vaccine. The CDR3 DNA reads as TGCGCCAGCAGCTTGACTAGCGGGGGACGTACAAGTGAGCAGTTCTTC. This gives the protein CASSLTSGGRTSEQFF.